Presented here are 3 T cell receptor beta chains from one specimen sequenced in a study of cytomegalovirus exposure and HLA in healthy donors (dated by TCRdb to about 2017). Library prep was done by the immunoSEQ multiplex PCR assay. For the multiplex PCR, a mixture combining 60 forward primers for TCR Vbeta segments and 13 reverse primers for TCR Jbeta segments was used. Entries here come from immuneACCESS through TCRdb and include only in-frame sequences with V and J called. Some clones fail to appear in such tables; in the studies checked, an unresolved V gene covers under half of the shortfall, and the cause of the remainder is unknown. Within this sample are 200,000 or so clones, with approximately 82% of them counted one time only. The biggest ten clones account for around 2% of the sample. The sequencing sample was made of PBMCs. Receptors were obtained from a woman between 18 and 29 years old in good health and CMV-seropositive.

The chain uses TRBV10-1 and TRBJ2-3; 10 bases fit TRBD2. Germline V gene sequence: CDR1 WNHNN, CDR2 SYGVQD (reference sequence). This CDR3 comprises 18 residues. Trimming took 0 bases from V and 0 from J; bases not matched to a gene: 6. CDR3 sequence (DNA): TGCGCCAGCAGTGAGTCTTCAACTAGCGGGGCTAGCACAGATACGCAGTATTTT. It yields the protein CASSESSTSGASTDTQYF.

This chain links TRBV5-1 with TRBJ1-2; D may be TRBD1 (5 bases). With 5 bases removed from V and 2 bases from J, the gap between germline ends came to 13 bases. Germline V lookup: CDR1 SGHRS, CDR2 YFSETQ. The CDR3 spans 14 residues. The CDR3 region is CASRQGKGNYGYTF. The CDR3 bases are TGCGCCAGCAGGCAGGGTAAAGGAAACTATGGCTACACCTTC. The variable domain in full, completed from reference TRBV5-1 and TRBJ1-2, reads KAGVTQTPRYLIKTRGQQVTLSCSPISGHRSVSWYQQTPGQGLQFLFEYFSETQRNKGNFPGRFSGRQFSNSRSEMNVSTLELGDSALYLCASRQGKGNYGYTFGSGTRLTVV.

The sample holds one count of this clone. The V and J genes are TRBV6-1 and TRBJ1-1; no firm D call. CDR1 is MNHNS and CDR2 is SASEGT in the germline V gene. This CDR3 has 12 amino acids. V lost 6 bases and J 2 bases, leaving 7 bases between the germline ends. CDR3 residues: CASSAYNTEAFF. CDR3 bases: TGTGCCAGCAGCGCCTACAACACTGAAGCTTTCTTT.